This TCR beta chain was profiled in a study of blood T cell repertoires in COVID-19. Study context: There were acute and convalescent COVID-19 samples, and they came from the United States, Italy and Spain.

V shed 1 base, J shed 8 bases, and the junction held 6 bases outside the gene matches. The CDR3 is 15 residues long. The germline V gene encodes CDR1 SGHAT and CDR2 FQNNGV. One Seattle source followed patients from active infection through their disease course. Original processing methods: Amplifying reference gene primers gave estimates of nucleated cell counts. The repertoire was sequenced with immunoSEQ multiplex PCR; TCRdb's copy has only in-frame clones and lacks some. Clone size and the V and J calls come from that table; the DNA yielded D and trimming. The sample shows 250,000 to 400,000 clones, 90% of them seen only once.

The chain couples TRBV11-2 to TRBJ2-1; the match to TRBD2 covers 9 bases. Material: peripheral blood. The origin of this receptor is a woman aged 25-40 years with COVID-19, enrolled during active disease. The CDR3 region is CASSLGSGSLDEQFF. The CDR3 bases are TGTGCCAGCAGCTTAGGTAGCGGGAGTTTAGATGAGCAGTTCTTC.